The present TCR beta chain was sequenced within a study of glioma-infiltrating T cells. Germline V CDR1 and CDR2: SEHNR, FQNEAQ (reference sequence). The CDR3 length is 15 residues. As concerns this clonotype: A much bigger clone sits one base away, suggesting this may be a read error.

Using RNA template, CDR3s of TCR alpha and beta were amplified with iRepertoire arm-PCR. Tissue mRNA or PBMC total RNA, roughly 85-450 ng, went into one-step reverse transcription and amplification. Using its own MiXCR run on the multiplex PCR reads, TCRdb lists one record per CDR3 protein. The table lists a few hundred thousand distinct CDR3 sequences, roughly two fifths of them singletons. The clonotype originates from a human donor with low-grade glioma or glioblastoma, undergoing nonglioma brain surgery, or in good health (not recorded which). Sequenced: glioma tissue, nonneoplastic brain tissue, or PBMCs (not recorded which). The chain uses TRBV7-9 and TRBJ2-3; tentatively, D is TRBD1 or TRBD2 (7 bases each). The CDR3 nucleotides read TGTGCCAGCAGCTTCGGGGGGACAGTCACAGATACGCATTATTTT. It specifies CASSFGGTVTDTHYF.